The rows below give T cell receptor beta chains drawn from one sample of a study of shared clonotypes between healthy human individuals. Generated by immunoSEQ multiplex PCR, the TCRdb table keeps only in-frame clones and is missing some. The sample contains around 2.1 million clones, 85% to 95% of which appear only once. The material sequenced was naive CD8+ T cells from PBMCs. The receptor set was obtained from a man between 18 and 29 years old in good health. Some clones in this sample may be carry-over from other donors' samples. CDR3s leave out the opening cysteine and the closing phenylalanine or tryptophan. The D gene is left open where the match is weak. Only some rows state a clone size, as once, few, many or a class for expanded clones.

v_call: TRBV29-1; cdr3_length: 14; clone_size: NA; d_call: TRBD1; j_call: TRBJ2-1; cdr3_aa: SIHLTGTGRANEQF
v_call: TRBV5-1; cdr3_length: 15; clone_size: NA; d_call: TRBD2; j_call: TRBJ2-1; cdr3_aa: ASSLGGSGLLDNEQF
v_call: TRBV7-9; cdr3_length: 11; clone_size: NA; d_call: NA; j_call: TRBJ2-7; cdr3_aa: AGGLAHSYEQY
v_call: TRBV4-1; cdr3_length: 13; clone_size: NA; d_call: NA; j_call: TRBJ2-1; cdr3_aa: ASSQEGTLYNEQF
v_call: TRBV29-1; cdr3_length: 10; clone_size: NA; d_call: NA; j_call: TRBJ2-5; cdr3_aa: SVRDGVPPQY
v_call: TRBV29-1; cdr3_length: 10; clone_size: NA; d_call: NA; j_call: TRBJ1-2; cdr3_aa: SVEAGNGGYT
v_call: TRBV7-8; cdr3_length: 15; clone_size: NA; d_call: NA; j_call: TRBJ1-2; cdr3_aa: ASSLAFLGGRENGYT
v_call: TRBV7-2; cdr3_length: 14; clone_size: NA; d_call: TRBD2; j_call: TRBJ2-7; cdr3_aa: ASSPPFRLAGYEQY
v_call: TRBV11-3; cdr3_length: 16; clone_size: NA; d_call: NA; j_call: TRBJ1-1; cdr3_aa: ASSTEKQGFRLDTEAF
v_call: TRBV7-9; cdr3_length: 13; clone_size: NA; d_call: NA; j_call: TRBJ1-1; cdr3_aa: ASSHYNRVNTEAF
v_call: TRBV19; cdr3_length: 13; clone_size: NA; d_call: NA; j_call: TRBJ1-5; cdr3_aa: ASSIGEGFGQPQH
v_call: TRBV27; cdr3_length: 12; clone_size: NA; d_call: NA; j_call: TRBJ2-3; cdr3_aa: ASKEGGRGDTQY
v_call: TRBV9; cdr3_length: 13; clone_size: NA; d_call: NA; j_call: TRBJ2-1; cdr3_aa: ASSVGRGGGNEQF
v_call: TRBV9; cdr3_length: 13; clone_size: NA; d_call: NA; j_call: TRBJ2-7; cdr3_aa: ASSVEGRGTYEQY
v_call: TRBV19; cdr3_length: 9; clone_size: NA; d_call: NA; j_call: TRBJ1-1; cdr3_aa: ASSAIAEAF
v_call: TRBV4-1; cdr3_length: 13; clone_size: NA; d_call: TRBD2; j_call: TRBJ2-7; cdr3_aa: ASSQEWTSGDEQY
v_call: TRBV28; cdr3_length: 13; clone_size: NA; d_call: TRBD1; j_call: TRBJ2-3; cdr3_aa: ASSPQGGGGDTQY
v_call: TRBV27; cdr3_length: 18; clone_size: NA; d_call: NA; j_call: TRBJ2-6; cdr3_aa: ASSSPREEVKPSGANVLT
v_call: TRBV19; cdr3_length: 13; clone_size: NA; d_call: TRBD1; j_call: TRBJ1-5; cdr3_aa: ASSLWDRANQPQH
v_call: TRBV29-1; cdr3_length: 11; clone_size: NA; d_call: NA; j_call: TRBJ2-1; cdr3_aa: TVGGLRYNEQF
v_call: TRBV9; cdr3_length: 13; clone_size: NA; d_call: NA; j_call: TRBJ2-2; cdr3_aa: ASSVDGGNTGELF
v_call: TRBV2; cdr3_length: 8; clone_size: NA; d_call: NA; j_call: TRBJ2-7; cdr3_aa: ASVGYEQY
v_call: TRBV9; cdr3_length: 11; clone_size: NA; d_call: NA; j_call: TRBJ2-2; cdr3_aa: ASSALVAGELF
v_call: TRBV10-3; cdr3_length: 11; clone_size: NA; d_call: NA; j_call: TRBJ1-2; cdr3_aa: AISGSANYGYT
v_call: TRBV10-1; cdr3_length: 11; clone_size: NA; d_call: TRBD2; j_call: TRBJ2-7; cdr3_aa: ASTPGLGGEQY
v_call: TRBV14; cdr3_length: 12; clone_size: NA; d_call: TRBD2; j_call: TRBJ2-7; cdr3_aa: ASSGRGRFNEQY
v_call: TRBV18; cdr3_length: 18; clone_size: NA; d_call: TRBD2; j_call: TRBJ2-1; cdr3_aa: ASSPPRLAGTQTFYNEQF
v_call: TRBV27; cdr3_length: 12; clone_size: once; d_call: NA; j_call: TRBJ1-2; cdr3_aa: ASSFWGKNYGYT
v_call: TRBV9; cdr3_length: 12; clone_size: NA; d_call: NA; j_call: TRBJ2-2; cdr3_aa: ASSAWGDTGELF
v_call: TRBV27; cdr3_length: 11; clone_size: NA; d_call: NA; j_call: TRBJ2-7; cdr3_aa: ASSSRPRYEQY
v_call: TRBV28; cdr3_length: 11; clone_size: NA; d_call: NA; j_call: TRBJ2-3; cdr3_aa: ASSPPAADTQY
v_call: TRBV21-1; cdr3_length: 17; clone_size: once; d_call: NA; j_call: TRBJ1-3; cdr3_aa: ASSLKNPQDRSSGNTIY
v_call: TRBV6-4; cdr3_length: 11; clone_size: NA; d_call: NA; j_call: TRBJ1-1; cdr3_aa: ASSSTMNTEAF
v_call: TRBV11-2; cdr3_length: 15; clone_size: NA; d_call: NA; j_call: TRBJ2-1; cdr3_aa: ASSLDYRVGAYNEQF
v_call: TRBV28; cdr3_length: 12; clone_size: NA; d_call: TRBD1; j_call: TRBJ1-4; cdr3_aa: ASRVRGRGEKLF
v_call: TRBV19; cdr3_length: 8; clone_size: NA; d_call: NA; j_call: TRBJ1-1; cdr3_aa: ATGGDEAF
v_call: TRBV30; cdr3_length: 11; clone_size: NA; d_call: NA; j_call: TRBJ2-7; cdr3_aa: AWSTPVDLGQY
v_call: TRBV9; cdr3_length: 14; clone_size: NA; d_call: NA; j_call: TRBJ2-2; cdr3_aa: ASSVDGAGLTGELF
v_call: TRBV6-4; cdr3_length: 13; clone_size: NA; d_call: NA; j_call: TRBJ1-5; cdr3_aa: ASFMVLSWKQPQH
v_call: TRBV5-1; cdr3_length: 10; clone_size: NA; d_call: NA; j_call: TRBJ1-1; cdr3_aa: ASSLKNTEAF
v_call: TRBV19; cdr3_length: 16; clone_size: NA; d_call: NA; j_call: TRBJ2-5; cdr3_aa: ASGESMVFGDAQETQY
v_call: TRBV28; cdr3_length: 15; clone_size: NA; d_call: TRBD1; j_call: TRBJ1-6; cdr3_aa: ASTLETGGLGNSPLH
v_call: TRBV4-3; cdr3_length: 15; clone_size: NA; d_call: NA; j_call: TRBJ2-5; cdr3_aa: ASSQDPPSERAETQY
v_call: TRBV19; cdr3_length: 9; clone_size: NA; d_call: NA; j_call: TRBJ2-3; cdr3_aa: ANKGSDTQY
v_call: TRBV4-1; cdr3_length: 13; clone_size: NA; d_call: TRBD1; j_call: TRBJ2-7; cdr3_aa: ASSLGDRAFDEQY
v_call: TRBV9; cdr3_length: 12; clone_size: NA; d_call: TRBD2; j_call: TRBJ2-3; cdr3_aa: ASSHDGRGDTQY
v_call: TRBV14; cdr3_length: 12; clone_size: NA; d_call: NA; j_call: TRBJ1-2; cdr3_aa: ASSQDGQNYGYT
v_call: TRBV7-6; cdr3_length: 17; clone_size: NA; d_call: NA; j_call: TRBJ2-3; cdr3_aa: ASSLAVRGEGLGTDTQY
v_call: TRBV27; cdr3_length: 14; clone_size: NA; d_call: TRBD1; j_call: TRBJ2-7; cdr3_aa: ASSFSIGQATYEQY
v_call: TRBV15; cdr3_length: 14; clone_size: NA; d_call: NA; j_call: TRBJ2-5; cdr3_aa: ATSRDRDGGWETQY